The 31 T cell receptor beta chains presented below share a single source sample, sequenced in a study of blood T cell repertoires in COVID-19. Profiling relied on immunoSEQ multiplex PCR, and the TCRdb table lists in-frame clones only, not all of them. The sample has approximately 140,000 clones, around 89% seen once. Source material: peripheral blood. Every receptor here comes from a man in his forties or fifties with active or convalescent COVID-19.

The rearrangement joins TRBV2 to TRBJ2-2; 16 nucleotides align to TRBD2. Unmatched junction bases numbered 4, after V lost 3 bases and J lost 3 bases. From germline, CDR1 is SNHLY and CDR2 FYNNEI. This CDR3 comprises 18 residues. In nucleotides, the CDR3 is TGTGCCAGCAGTGAGGGACTAGCGGGGGGGCTTGACACCGGGGAGCTGTTTTTT. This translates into CASSEGLAGGLDTGELFF. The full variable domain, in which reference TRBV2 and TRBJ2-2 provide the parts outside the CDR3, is EPEVTQTPSHQVTQMGQEVILRCVPISNHLYFYWYRQILGQKVEFLVSFYNNEISEKSEIFDDQFSVERPDGSNFTLKIRSTKLEDSAMYFCASSEGLAGGLDTGELFFGEGSRLTVL.

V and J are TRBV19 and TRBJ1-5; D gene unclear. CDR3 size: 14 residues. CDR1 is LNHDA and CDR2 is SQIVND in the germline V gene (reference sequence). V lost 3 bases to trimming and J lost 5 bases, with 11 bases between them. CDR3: CASSISPIDQPQHF. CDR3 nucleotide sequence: TGTGCCAGTAGTATTAGCCCTATCGATCAGCCCCAGCATTTT.

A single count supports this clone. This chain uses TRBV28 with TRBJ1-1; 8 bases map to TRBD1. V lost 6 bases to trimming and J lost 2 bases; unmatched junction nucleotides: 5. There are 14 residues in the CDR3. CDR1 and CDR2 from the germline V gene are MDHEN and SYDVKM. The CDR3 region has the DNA TGTGCCAGCAGGGCGCAGGGGGCTAACACTGAAGCTTTCTTT. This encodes CASRAQGANTEAFF.

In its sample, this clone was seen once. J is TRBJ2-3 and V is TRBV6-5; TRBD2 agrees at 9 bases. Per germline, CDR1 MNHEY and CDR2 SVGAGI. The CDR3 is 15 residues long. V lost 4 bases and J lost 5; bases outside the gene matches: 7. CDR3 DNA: TGTGCCAGCAGTTCAATAGCGGGGGCTGGAGATACGCAGTATTTT. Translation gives CASSSIAGAGDTQYF.

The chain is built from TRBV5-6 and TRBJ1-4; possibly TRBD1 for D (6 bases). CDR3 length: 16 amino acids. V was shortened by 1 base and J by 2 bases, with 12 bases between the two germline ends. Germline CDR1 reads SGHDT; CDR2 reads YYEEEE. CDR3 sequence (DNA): TGTGCCAGCAGCTTGACAGGGTTGGGGACTAATGAAAAACTGTTTTTT. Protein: CASSLTGLGTNEKLFF.

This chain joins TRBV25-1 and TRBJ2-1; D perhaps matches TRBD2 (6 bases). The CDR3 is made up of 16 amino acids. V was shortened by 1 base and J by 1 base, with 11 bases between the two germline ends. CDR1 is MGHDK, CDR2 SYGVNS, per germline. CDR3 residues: CASSEFLGRSYNEQFF. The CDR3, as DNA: TGTGCCAGCAGTGAATTTTTGGGGAGGTCCTACAATGAGCAGTTCTTC.

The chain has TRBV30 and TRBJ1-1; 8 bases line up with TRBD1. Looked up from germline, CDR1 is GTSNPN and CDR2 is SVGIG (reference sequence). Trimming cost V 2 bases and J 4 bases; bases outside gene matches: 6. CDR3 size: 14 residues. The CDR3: CAWSLQGAVTEAFF. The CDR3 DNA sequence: TGTGCCTGGAGTCTTCAGGGGGCGGTCACTGAAGCTTTCTTT.

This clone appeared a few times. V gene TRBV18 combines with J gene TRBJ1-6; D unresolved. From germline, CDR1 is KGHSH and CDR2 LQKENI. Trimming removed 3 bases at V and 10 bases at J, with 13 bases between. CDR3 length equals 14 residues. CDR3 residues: CASSPGTPGSPLHF. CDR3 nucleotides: TGTGCCAGCTCACCCGGCACCCCGGGATCACCCCTCCACTTT.

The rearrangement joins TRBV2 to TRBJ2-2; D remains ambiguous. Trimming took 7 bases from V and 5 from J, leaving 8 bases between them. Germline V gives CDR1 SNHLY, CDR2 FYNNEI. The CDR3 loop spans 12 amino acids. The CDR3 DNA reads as TGTGCCAGCAATGACGGGACCGGGGAGCTGTTTTTT. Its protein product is CASNDGTGELFF.

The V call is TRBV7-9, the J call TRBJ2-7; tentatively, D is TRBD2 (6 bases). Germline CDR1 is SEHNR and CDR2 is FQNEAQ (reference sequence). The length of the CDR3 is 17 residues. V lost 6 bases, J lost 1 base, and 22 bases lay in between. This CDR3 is CASSLHPSGTPSYEQYF. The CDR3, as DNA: TGTGCCAGCAGTTTACACCCTTCCGGGACTCCTTCCTACGAGCAGTACTTC. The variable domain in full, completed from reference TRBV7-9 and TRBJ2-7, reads DTGVSQNPRHKITKRGQNVTFRCDPISEHNRLYWYRQTLGQGPEFLTYFQNEAQLEKSRLLSDRFSAERPKGSFSTLEIQRTEQGDSAMYLCASSLHPSGTPSYEQYFGPGTRLTVT.

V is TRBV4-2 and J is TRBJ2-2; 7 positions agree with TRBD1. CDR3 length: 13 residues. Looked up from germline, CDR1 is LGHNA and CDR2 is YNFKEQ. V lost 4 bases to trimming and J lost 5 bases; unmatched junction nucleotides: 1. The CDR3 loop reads CASSPGQTGELFF. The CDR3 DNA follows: TGTGCCAGCAGCCCGGGACAGACCGGGGAGCTGTTTTTT.

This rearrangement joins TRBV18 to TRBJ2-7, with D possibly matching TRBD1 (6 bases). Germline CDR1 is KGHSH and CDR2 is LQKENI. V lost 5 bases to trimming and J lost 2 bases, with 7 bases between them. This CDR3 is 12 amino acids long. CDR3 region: CASSRDTYEQYF. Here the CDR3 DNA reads TGTGCCAGCTCAAGGGACACCTACGAGCAGTACTTC.

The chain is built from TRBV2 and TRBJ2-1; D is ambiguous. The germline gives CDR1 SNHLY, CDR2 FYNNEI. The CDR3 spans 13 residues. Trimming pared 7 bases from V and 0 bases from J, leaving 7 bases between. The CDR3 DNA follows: TGTGCCAGCAATCCCAGCTCCTACAATGAGCAGTTCTTC. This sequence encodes CASNPSSYNEQFF.

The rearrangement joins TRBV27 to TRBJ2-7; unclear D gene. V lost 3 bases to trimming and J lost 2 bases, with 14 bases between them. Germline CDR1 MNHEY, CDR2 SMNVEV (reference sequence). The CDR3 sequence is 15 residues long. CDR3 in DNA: TGTGCCAGCAGTTTTACCGCGGTCAGCACCTACGAGCAGTACTTC. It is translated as CASSFTAVSTYEQYF.

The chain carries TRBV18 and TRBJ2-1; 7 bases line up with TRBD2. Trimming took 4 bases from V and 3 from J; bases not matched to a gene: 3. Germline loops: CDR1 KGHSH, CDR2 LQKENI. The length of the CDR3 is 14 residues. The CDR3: CASSLGGGYNEQFF. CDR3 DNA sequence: TGTGCCAGCTCACTCGGCGGGGGCTACAATGAGCAGTTCTTC. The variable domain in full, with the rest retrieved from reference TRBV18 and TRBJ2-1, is NAGVMQNPRHLVRRRGQEARLRCSPMKGHSHVYWYRQLPEEGLKFMVYLQKENIIDESGMPKERFSAEFPKEGPSILRIQQVVRGDSAAYFCASSLGGGYNEQFFGPGTRLTVL.

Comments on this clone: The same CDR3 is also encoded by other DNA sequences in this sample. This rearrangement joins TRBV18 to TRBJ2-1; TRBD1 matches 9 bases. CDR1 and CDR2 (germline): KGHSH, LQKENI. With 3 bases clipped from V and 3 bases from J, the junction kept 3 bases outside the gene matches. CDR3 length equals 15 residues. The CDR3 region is CASSPGTGSYNEQFF. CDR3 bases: TGTGCCAGCTCACCCGGGACAGGGAGCTACAATGAGCAGTTCTTC.

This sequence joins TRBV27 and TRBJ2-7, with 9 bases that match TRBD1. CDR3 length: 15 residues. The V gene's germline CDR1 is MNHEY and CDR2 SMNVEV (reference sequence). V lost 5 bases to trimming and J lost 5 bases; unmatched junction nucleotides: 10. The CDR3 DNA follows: TGTGCCAGCAGTCCTCGGACAGGGGCACGACACGAGCAGTACTTC. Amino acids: CASSPRTGARHEQYF.

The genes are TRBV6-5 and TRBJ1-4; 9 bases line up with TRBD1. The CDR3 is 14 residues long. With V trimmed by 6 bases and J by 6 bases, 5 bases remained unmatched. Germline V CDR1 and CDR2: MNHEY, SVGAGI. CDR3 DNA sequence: TGTGCCAGCAGCGAGGGACAGGGTTATGAAAAACTGTTTTTT. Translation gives CASSEGQGYEKLFF.

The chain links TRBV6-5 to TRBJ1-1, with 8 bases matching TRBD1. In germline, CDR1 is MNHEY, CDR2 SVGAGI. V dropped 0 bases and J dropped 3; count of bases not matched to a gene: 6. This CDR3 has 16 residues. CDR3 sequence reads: CASSYSTGAGDTEAFF. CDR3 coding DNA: TGTGCCAGCAGTTACTCGACAGGGGCCGGAGACACTGAAGCTTTCTTT.

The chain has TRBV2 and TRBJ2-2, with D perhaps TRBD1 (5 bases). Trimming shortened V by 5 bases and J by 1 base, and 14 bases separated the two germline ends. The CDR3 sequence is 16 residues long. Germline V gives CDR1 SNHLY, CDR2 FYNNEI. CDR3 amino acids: CASSSDSILNTGELFF. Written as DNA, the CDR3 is TGTGCCAGCAGTTCCGACAGTATCCTGAACACCGGGGAGCTGTTTTTT.

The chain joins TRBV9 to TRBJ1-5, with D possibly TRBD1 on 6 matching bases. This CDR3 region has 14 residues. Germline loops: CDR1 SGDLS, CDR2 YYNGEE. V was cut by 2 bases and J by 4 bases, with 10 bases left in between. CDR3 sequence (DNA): TGTGCCAGCAGCGTTTGGACAGATAATCAGCCCCAGCATTTT. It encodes CASSVWTDNQPQHF.

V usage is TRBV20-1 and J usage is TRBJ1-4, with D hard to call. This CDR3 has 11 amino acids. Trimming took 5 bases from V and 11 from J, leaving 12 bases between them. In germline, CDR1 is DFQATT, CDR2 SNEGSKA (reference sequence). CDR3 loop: CSAQISEKLFF. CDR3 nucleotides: TGCAGTGCTCAAATCTCTGAGAAACTGTTTTTT.

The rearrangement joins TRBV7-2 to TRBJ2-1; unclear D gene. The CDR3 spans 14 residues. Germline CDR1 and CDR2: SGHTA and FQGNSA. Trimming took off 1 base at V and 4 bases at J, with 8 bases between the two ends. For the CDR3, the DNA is TGTGCCAGCAGCTTAGACTCGCTTTACAATGAGCAGTTCTTC. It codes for CASSLDSLYNEQFF.

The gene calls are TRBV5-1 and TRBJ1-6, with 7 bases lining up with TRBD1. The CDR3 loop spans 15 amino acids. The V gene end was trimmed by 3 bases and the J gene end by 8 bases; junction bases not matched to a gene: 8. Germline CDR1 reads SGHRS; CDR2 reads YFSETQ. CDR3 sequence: CASSYTGTEDSPLHF. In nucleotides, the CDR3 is TGCGCCAGCAGCTATACCGGGACAGAGGATTCACCCCTCCACTTT.

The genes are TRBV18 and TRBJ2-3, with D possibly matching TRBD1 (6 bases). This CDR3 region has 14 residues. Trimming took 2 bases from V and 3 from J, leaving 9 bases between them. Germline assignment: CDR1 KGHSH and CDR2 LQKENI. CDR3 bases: TGTGCCAGCTCACCAGAAAGGGGGACAGATACGCAGTATTTT. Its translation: CASSPERGTDTQYF.

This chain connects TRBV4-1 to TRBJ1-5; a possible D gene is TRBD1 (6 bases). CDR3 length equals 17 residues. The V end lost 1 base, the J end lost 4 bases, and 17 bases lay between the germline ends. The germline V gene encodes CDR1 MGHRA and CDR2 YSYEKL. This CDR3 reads CASSQGGREGGNQPQHF. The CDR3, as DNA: TGCGCCAGCAGCCAAGGAGGCCGGGAGGGGGGAAATCAGCCCCAGCATTTT.

The CDR3 spells CASSKDRGDQPQHF. CDR3 in DNA: TGTGCCAGCAGCAAAGACAGGGGCGATCAGCCCCAGCATTTT. The rearrangement links TRBV7-9 to TRBJ1-5, with 8 bases matching TRBD1. Trimming took 5 bases from V and 5 from J; bases not matched to a gene: 5. There are 14 residues in the CDR3. Looked up from germline, CDR1 is SEHNR and CDR2 is FQNEAQ (reference sequence).

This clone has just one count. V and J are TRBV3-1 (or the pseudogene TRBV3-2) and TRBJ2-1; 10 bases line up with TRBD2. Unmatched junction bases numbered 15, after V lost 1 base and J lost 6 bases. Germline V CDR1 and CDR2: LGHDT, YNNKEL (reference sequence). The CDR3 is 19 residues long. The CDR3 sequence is CASSQVLPSGSSGANEQFF. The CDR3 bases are TGTGCCAGCAGCCAAGTCCTTCCTAGCGGGAGTAGTGGTGCCAATGAGCAGTTCTTC.

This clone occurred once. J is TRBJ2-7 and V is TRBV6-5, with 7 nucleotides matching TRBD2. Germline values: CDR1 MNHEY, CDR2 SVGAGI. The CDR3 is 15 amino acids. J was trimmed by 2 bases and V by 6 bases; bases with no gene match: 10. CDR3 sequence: CASRWGEGPTYEQYF. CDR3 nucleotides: TGTGCCAGCAGATGGGGGGAGGGACCTACCTACGAGCAGTACTTC.

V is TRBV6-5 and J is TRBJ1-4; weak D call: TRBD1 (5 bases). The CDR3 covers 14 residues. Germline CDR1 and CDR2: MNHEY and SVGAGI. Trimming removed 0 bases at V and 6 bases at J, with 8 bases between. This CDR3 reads CASSYSRGYEKLFF. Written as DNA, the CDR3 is TGTGCCAGCAGTTACTCAAGGGGATATGAAAAACTGTTTTTT.

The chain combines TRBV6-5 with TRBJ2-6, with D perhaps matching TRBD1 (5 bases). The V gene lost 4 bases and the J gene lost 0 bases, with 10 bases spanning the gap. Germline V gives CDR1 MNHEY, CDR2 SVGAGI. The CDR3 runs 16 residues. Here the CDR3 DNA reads TGTGCCAGCAGTTCCAGGGCCTCCTCTGGGGCCAACGTCCTGACTTTC. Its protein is CASSSRASSGANVLTF.